Here is one TCR beta chain with its context. The sample comes from a study of blood T cell repertoires in COVID-19. Sequencing used immunoSEQ multiplex PCR; TCRdb keeps in-frame clones, though not all of them. This repertoire shows hundreds of thousands of clones, 70% to 90% found once; its top ten account for approximately 2.2%. The length of the CDR3 is 15 residues. V was pared by 2 bases and J by 6 bases, with 7 bases of the junction left unmatched. CDR1 is SGHRS and CDR2 is YFSETQ in the germline V gene. The chain has TRBV5-1 and TRBJ1-5, with 8 bases fitting TRBD1. The receptor was isolated from a woman aged 25-40 years who had recovered from COVID-19. The material sequenced was peripheral blood. For the CDR3, the DNA is TGCGCCAGCAGCTTAGGGACAGGCCTCGGTCAGCCCCAGCATTTT. Amino acid sequence: CASSLGTGLGQPQHF.